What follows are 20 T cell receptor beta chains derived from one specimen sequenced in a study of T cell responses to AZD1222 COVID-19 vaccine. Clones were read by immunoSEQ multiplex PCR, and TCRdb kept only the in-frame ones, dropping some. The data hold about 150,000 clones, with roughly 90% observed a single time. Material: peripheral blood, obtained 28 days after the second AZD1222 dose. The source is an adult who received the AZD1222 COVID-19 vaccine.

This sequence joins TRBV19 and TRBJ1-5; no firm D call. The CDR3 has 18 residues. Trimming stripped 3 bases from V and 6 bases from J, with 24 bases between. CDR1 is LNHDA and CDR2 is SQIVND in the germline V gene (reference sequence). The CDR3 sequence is CASSIDGLTGSGVQPQHF. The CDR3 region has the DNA TGTGCCAGTAGTATTGATGGATTAACGGGCTCAGGCGTTCAGCCCCAGCATTTT.

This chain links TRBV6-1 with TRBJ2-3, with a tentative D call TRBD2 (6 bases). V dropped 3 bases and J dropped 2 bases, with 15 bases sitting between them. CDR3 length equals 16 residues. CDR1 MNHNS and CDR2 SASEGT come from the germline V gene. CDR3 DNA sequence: TGTGCCAGCAGTGATCCCCGGGACTCAGACACAGATACGCAGTATTTT. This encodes CASSDPRDSDTDTQYF.

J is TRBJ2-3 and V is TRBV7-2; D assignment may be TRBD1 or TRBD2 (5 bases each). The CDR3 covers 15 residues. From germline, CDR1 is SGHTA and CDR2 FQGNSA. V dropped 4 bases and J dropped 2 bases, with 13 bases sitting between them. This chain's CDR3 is CASSSGTSFTDTQYF. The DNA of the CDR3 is TGTGCCAGCAGCTCCGGGACCTCTTTCACAGATACGCAGTATTTT.

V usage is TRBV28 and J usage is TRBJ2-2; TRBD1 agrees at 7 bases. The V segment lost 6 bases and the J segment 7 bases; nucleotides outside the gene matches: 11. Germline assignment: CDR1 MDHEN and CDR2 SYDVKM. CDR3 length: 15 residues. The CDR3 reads CASSGRRGRSGELFF. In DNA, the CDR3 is TGTGCCAGCAGCGGAAGAAGGGGGCGTAGCGGGGAGCTGTTTTTT.

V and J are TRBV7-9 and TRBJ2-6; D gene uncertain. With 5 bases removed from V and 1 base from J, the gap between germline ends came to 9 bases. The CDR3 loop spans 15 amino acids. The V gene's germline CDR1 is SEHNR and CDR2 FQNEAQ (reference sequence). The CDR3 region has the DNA TGTGCCAGCAGCCACGTAGGGTCTGGGGCCAACGTCCTGACTTTC. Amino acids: CASSHVGSGANVLTF.

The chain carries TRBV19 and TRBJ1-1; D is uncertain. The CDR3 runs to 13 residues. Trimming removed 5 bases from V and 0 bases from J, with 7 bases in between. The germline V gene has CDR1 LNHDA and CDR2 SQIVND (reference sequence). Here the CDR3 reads CASSPQVNTEAFF. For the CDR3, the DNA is TGTGCCAGTAGTCCGCAAGTGAACACTGAAGCTTTCTTT. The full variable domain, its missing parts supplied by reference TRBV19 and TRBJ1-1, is DGGITQSPKYLFRKEGQNVTLSCEQNLNHDAMYWYRQDPGQGLRLIYYSQIVNDFQKGDIAEGYSVSREKKESFPLTVTSAQKNPTAFYLCASSPQVNTEAFFGQGTRLTVV.

CDR3 DNA: TGCGCCAGCAGCCAATCCCTGACTAGCGGGATTGAGCAGTTCTTC. Translated, it gives CASSQSLTSGIEQFF. The chain joins TRBV4-1 to TRBJ2-1; 11 bases agree with TRBD2. The V segment lost 2 bases and the J segment 9 bases; nucleotides outside the gene matches: 6. CDR3 length equals 15 residues. Germline V CDR1 and CDR2: MGHRA, YSYEKL.

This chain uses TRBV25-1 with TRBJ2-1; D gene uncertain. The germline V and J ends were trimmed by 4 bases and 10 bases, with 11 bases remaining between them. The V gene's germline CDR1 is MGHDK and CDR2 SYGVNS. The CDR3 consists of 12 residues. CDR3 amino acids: CASSAPLTEQFF. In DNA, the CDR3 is TGTGCCAGCAGTGCCCCCCTGACAGAGCAGTTCTTC.

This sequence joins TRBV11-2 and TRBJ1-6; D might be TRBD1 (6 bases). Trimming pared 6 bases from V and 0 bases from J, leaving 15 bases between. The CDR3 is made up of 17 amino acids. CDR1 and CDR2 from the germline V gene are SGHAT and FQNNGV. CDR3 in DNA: TGTGCCAGCAGTGCAAAACAGGGCAGCTCCTATAATTCACCCCTCCACTTT. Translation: CASSAKQGSSYNSPLHF.

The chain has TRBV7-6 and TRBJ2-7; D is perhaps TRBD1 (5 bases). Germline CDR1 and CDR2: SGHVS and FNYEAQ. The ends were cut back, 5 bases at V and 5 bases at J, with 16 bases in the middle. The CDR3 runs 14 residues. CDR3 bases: TGTGCCAGCAGCGCCCGACAGAACGACGACGAGCAGTACTTC. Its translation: CASSARQNDDEQYF.

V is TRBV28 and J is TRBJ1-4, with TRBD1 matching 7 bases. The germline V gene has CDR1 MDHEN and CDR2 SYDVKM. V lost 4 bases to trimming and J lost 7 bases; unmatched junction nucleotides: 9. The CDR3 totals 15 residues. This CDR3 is CASSSPTGSGEKLFF. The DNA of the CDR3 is TGTGCCAGCAGTTCGCCGACAGGGAGTGGTGAAAAACTGTTTTTT.

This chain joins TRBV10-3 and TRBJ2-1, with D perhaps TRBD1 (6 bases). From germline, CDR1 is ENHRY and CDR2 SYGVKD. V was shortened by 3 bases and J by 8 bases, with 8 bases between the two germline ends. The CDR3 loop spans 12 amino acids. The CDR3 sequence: CAISEPGDEQFF. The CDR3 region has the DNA TGTGCCATCAGTGAACCAGGGGATGAGCAGTTCTTC.

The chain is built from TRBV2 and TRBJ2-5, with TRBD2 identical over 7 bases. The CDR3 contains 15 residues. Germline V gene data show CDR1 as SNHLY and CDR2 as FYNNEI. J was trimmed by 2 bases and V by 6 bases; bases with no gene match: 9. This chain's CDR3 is CASRRTGTTQETQYF. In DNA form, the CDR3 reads TGTGCCAGCAGACGAACCGGGACTACACAAGAGACCCAGTACTTC.

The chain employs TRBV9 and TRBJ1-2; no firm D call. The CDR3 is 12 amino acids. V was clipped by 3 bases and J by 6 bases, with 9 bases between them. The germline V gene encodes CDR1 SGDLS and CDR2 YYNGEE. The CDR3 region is CASSGRIDGYTF. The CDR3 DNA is TGTGCCAGCAGCGGCCGGATAGATGGCTACACCTTC.

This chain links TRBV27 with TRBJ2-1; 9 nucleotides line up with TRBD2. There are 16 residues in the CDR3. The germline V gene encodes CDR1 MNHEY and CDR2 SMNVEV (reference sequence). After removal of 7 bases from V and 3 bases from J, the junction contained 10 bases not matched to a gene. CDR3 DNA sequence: TGTGCCAGCACTACCGAAGCGGGAGGCGGCTACAATGAGCAGTTCTTC. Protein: CASTTEAGGGYNEQFF.

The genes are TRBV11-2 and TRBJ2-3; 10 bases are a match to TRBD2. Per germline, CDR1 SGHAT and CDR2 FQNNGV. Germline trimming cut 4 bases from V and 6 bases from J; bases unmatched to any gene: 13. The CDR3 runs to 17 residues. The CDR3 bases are TGTGCCAGCAGCTGGAGGGGCCCAGCGGGAGGGATGGATACGCAGTATTTT. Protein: CASSWRGPAGGMDTQYF. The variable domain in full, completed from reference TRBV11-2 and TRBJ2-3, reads EAGVAQSPRYKIIEKRQSVAFWCNPISGHATLYWYQQILGQGPKLLIQFQNNGVVDDSQLPKDRFSAERLKGVDSTLKIQPAKLEDSAVYLCASSWRGPAGGMDTQYFGPGTRLTVL.

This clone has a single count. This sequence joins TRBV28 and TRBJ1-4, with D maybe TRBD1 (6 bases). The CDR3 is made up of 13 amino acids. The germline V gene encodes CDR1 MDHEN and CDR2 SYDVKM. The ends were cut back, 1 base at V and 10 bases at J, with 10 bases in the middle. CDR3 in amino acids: CASSLSRGGKLFF. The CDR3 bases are TGTGCCAGCAGTTTATCCCGAGGGGGAAAACTGTTTTTT.

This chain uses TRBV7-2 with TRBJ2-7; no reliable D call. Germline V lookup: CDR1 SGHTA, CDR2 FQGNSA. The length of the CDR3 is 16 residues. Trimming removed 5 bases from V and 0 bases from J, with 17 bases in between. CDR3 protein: CASSPTGGYSSYEQYF. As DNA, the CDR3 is TGTGCCAGCAGCCCAACGGGTGGTTATAGCTCCTACGAGCAGTACTTC.

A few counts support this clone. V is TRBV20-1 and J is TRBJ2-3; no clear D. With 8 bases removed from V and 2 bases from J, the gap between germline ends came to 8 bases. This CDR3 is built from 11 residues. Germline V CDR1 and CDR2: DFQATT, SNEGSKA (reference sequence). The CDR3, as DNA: TGCAGTTCCGAGCTCACAGATACGCAGTATTTT. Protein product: CSSELTDTQYF.

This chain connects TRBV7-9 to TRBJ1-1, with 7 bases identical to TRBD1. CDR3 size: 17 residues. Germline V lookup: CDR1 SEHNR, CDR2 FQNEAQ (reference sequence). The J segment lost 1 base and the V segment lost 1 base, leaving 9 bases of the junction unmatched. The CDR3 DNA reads TGTGCCAGCAGCTTAGGAGACCCCGGGACAGCGAACACTGAAGCTTTCTTT. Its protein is CASSLGDPGTANTEAFF.